This T cell receptor beta chain came from a study of response to subunit inactivated influenza vaccine. Study-level findings and limits: Authors suggested few new T cells are recruited by each seasonal influenza vaccination.

TCRdb ran MiXCR on the RT-PCR reads and lists one entry per CDR3 protein. The sample has 450,000 to 600,000 distinct CDR3 sequences; 15% to 20% are singletons. Regarding this clonotype: The target antigen is unknown.

Sequenced here: CD4+ T cells sorted from PBMCs, sampled less than 30 months after vaccination. This TCR was sampled from a man between 45 and 75 years old who received an inactivated influenza vaccine.

The CDR3 region is CASSLRHEPGELFF. The CDR3 DNA sequence: TGTGCCAGCAGCCTCAGACACGAACCCGGGGAGCTGTTTTTT. The chain is built from TRBV11-2 and TRBJ2-2; D gene ambiguous. The CDR3 covers 14 residues. V shed 5 bases and J shed 6 bases, with 13 bases lying between them. The germline CDR1 and CDR2 sequences are SGHAT and FQNNGV.